The 23 T cell receptor beta chains listed next were all sequenced from one sample in a study of cytomegalovirus exposure and HLA in healthy donors. Researchers ran the PCR with 60 Vbeta and 13 Jbeta primers. Method: immunoSEQ multiplex PCR; TCRdb's copy keeps in-frame clones and lacks some. The sample lists more than 100,000 clones; approximately 70% were seen once. The sample consisted of PBMCs. Receptors were obtained from a woman aged 45-59 years in good health and CMV-seronegative.

The gene calls are TRBV15 and TRBJ2-7; D perhaps matches TRBD1 (5 bases). CDR1 LNHNV and CDR2 YYDKDF come from the germline V gene (reference sequence). Trimming left V 1 base short and J 4 bases short, with 29 bases between. This CDR3 spans 20 amino acids. The CDR3 DNA sequence: TGTGCCACCAGCAGAGGGCTATCAAGACCCTACAGGACGGATCATTACGAGCAGTACTTC. Protein sequence: CATSRGLSRPYRTDHYEQYF. The whole variable domain, remainder taken from reference TRBV15 and TRBJ2-7, is DAMVIQNPRYQVTQFGKPVTLSCSQTLNHNVMYWYQQKSSQAPKLLFHYYDKDFNNEADTPDNFQSRRPNTSFCFLDIRSPGLGDTAMYLCATSRGLSRPYRTDHYEQYFGPGTRLTVT.

V is TRBV7-3 and J is TRBJ2-5, with a possible D match to TRBD2 (6 bases). Germline loops: CDR1 SGHTA, CDR2 FQGTGA. Trimming cost V 3 bases and J 2 bases, with 7 bases left between them. The CDR3 covers 13 residues. The CDR3 nucleotides read TGTGCCAGCAGCTTCGCGGGACAAGAGACCCAGTACTTC. Encoded protein: CASSFAGQETQYF.

V gene TRBV27 combines with J gene TRBJ2-7, with TRBD2 matching 10 bases. Germline CDR1 MNHEY, CDR2 SMNVEV (reference sequence). CDR3 size: 19 residues. V was pared by 4 bases and J by 2 bases, with 17 bases of the junction left unmatched. The CDR3 region has the DNA TGTGCCAGCAGTTCAAGGAGCCTAGCGGGAGAGAGAGACGCCTACGAGCAGTACTTC. Translated: CASSSRSLAGERDAYEQYF.

The table lists this clone with a few counts. The V call is TRBV4-1, the J call TRBJ1-6, with a tentative D call TRBD1 (6 bases). The V gene lost 0 bases and the J gene lost 5 bases, with 11 bases spanning the gap. This CDR3 has 16 residues. Germline lookup yields CDR1 MGHRA and CDR2 YSYEKL. The CDR3 here is CASSQEVQGHNSPLHF. As DNA, the CDR3 is TGCGCCAGCAGCCAAGAGGTACAGGGCCATAATTCACCCCTCCACTTT.

This clone has only one observation. The chain combines TRBV7-3 with TRBJ2-3, with D maybe TRBD1 (5 bases). This CDR3 region has 16 residues. Germline values: CDR1 SGHTA, CDR2 FQGTGA. V was pared by 5 bases and J by 2 bases, with 17 bases between. This CDR3 is CASSPLGPLNTDTQYF. The DNA for the CDR3 is TGTGCCAGCAGCCCCCTGGGGCCCTTAAACACAGATACGCAGTATTTT. Supplemented by reference TRBV7-3 and TRBJ2-3, the full variable domain reads GAGVSQTPSNKVTEKGKYVELRCDPISGHTALYWYRQSLGQGPEFLIYFQGTGAADDSGLPNDRFFAVRPEGSVSTLKIQRTERGDSAVYLCASSPLGPLNTDTQYFGPGTRLTVL.

This clone was counted only a few times. The rearrangement uses TRBV5-1 and TRBJ1-2; perhaps TRBD1 as D (6 bases). Germline V lookup: CDR1 SGHRS, CDR2 YFSETQ. The CDR3 extends over 14 amino acids. V gave up 7 bases and J gave up 8 bases, with 21 bases separating them. This CDR3 is CASQDPRGGVGYTF. The CDR3 coding sequence is TGCGCCAGCCAAGACCCCAGGGGTGGGGTAGGCTACACCTTC.

V is TRBV10-1 and J is TRBJ2-7; TRBD1 agrees at 9 bases. The CDR3 is made up of 14 amino acids. The trim removed 2 bases at V and 7 bases at J, leaving 6 bases unmatched. From germline, CDR1 is WNHNN and CDR2 SYGVQD (reference sequence). The CDR3: CASSETQGAGEQYF. The CDR3 nucleotides read TGCGCCAGCAGTGAGACACAGGGGGCGGGAGAGCAGTACTTC.

The chain links TRBV27 to TRBJ2-5; the match to TRBD1 covers 7 bases. CDR3 length: 15 amino acids. V lost 0 bases to trimming and J lost 2 bases; unmatched junction nucleotides: 3. CDR1 MNHEY and CDR2 SMNVEV come from the germline V gene (reference sequence). CDR3 nucleotide sequence: TGTGCCAGCAGTTTATCTAGACAGGGACAAGAGACCCAGTACTTC. This encodes CASSLSRQGQETQYF.

This chain connects TRBV5-1 to TRBJ2-7; 8 bases match TRBD2. V lost 6 bases and J lost 5; bases outside the gene matches: 13. Germline loops: CDR1 SGHRS, CDR2 YFSETQ. This CDR3 has 15 residues. The CDR3 region is CASMPVSGSSHEQYF. The CDR3 region has the DNA TGCGCCAGCATGCCCGTGAGCGGGAGTTCCCACGAGCAGTACTTC.

This clone was detected once. This chain uses TRBV5-1 with TRBJ2-5, with D possibly TRBD2 on 5 matching bases. Trimming took 0 bases from V and 3 from J, leaving 9 bases between them. The germline CDR1 and CDR2 sequences are SGHRS and YFSETQ. The CDR3 runs 14 residues. The CDR3 is CASSLGTWEETQYF. CDR3 DNA sequence: TGCGCCAGCAGCTTGGGGACTTGGGAAGAGACCCAGTACTTC.

V gene TRBV6-1 combines with J gene TRBJ1-4, with 8 bases fitting TRBD1. With 7 bases clipped from V and 7 bases from J, the junction kept 5 bases outside the gene matches. Per the germline V gene, CDR1 is MNHNS and CDR2 is SASEGT. The CDR3 totals 13 residues. This CDR3 is CASIGQGGEKLFF. The CDR3 DNA sequence: TGTGCCAGCATCGGACAGGGAGGTGAAAAACTGTTTTTT.

This clone was detected only a few times. The rearrangement links TRBV21-1 to TRBJ2-7; the table's D call TRBD1 went unverified against the DNA. TRBV21-1 is flagged as a pseudogene. This CDR3 is built from 15 residues. The CDR3 loop is CASSKAGQSAYEQYF. CDR3 DNA sequence: TGTGCCAGCAGCAAAGCAGGACAGTCCGCCTACGAGCAGTACTTC.

J is TRBJ2-1 and V is TRBV7-3; D possibly corresponds to TRBD2 (5 bases). Trimming shortened V by 5 bases and J by 1 base, and 9 bases separated the two germline ends. This CDR3 contains 14 residues. Germline values: CDR1 SGHTA, CDR2 FQGTGA. The CDR3 region is CASSPDSSYNEQFF. Here the CDR3 DNA reads TGTGCCAGCAGCCCGGACTCGTCCTACAATGAGCAGTTCTTC.

The chain couples TRBV27 to TRBJ2-7; no definite D call. Germline CDR1 reads MNHEY; CDR2 reads SMNVEV (reference sequence). CDR3 length: 11 amino acids. Trimming pared 5 bases from V and 4 bases from J, leaving 6 bases between. CDR3 DNA: TGTGCCAGCAGTACACCTTACGAGCAGTACTTC. Translating gives CASSTPYEQYF.

V usage is TRBV6-1 and J usage is TRBJ1-5, with TRBD1 matching over 8 bases. V lost 4 bases and J lost 4; bases outside the gene matches: 6. The CDR3 totals 15 residues. Looked up from germline, CDR1 is MNHNS and CDR2 is SASEGT. The CDR3: CASSAGTGRNQPQHF. CDR3 nucleotides: TGTGCCAGCAGTGCAGGGACAGGCCGAAATCAGCCCCAGCATTTT.

The chain combines TRBV21-1 with TRBJ2-6; the table's D call of TRBD2 was not tested on the DNA. TRBV21-1 is a documented pseudogene. The CDR3 contains 20 residues. The CDR3 is CASSKTSPTGTYSGANVLTF. CDR3 DNA: TGTGCCAGCAGCAAAACCTCCCCAACCGGGACTTACTCTGGGGCCAACGTCCTGACTTTC.

The V and J genes are TRBV2 and TRBJ2-3; D is possibly TRBD1 (6 bases). V was pared by 7 bases and J by 0 bases, with 14 bases between. CDR3 length equals 15 residues. Per germline, CDR1 SNHLY and CDR2 FYNNEI. The DNA for the CDR3 is TGTGCCAGCACCCAACAGGGATTTAGCACAGATACGCAGTATTTT. This codes for CASTQQGFSTDTQYF.

There are a few counts of this clone. The genes are TRBV5-5 and TRBJ2-7, with D unresolved. V lost 2 bases to trimming and J lost 2 bases, with 11 bases between them. Germline CDR1 SGHKS, CDR2 YYEKEE (reference sequence). The CDR3 is 14 residues long. The CDR3 loop is CASSFTTRTYEQYF. In DNA, the CDR3 is TGTGCCAGCAGCTTTACAACCAGGACCTACGAGCAGTACTTC.

V is TRBV4-3 and J is TRBJ2-7, with TRBD2 as a possible D gene (7 bases). The CDR3 has 14 amino acids. V dropped 2 bases and J dropped 5 bases, with 13 bases sitting between them. Germline CDR1 LGHNA, CDR2 YSLEER. CDR3 nucleotides: TGCGCCAGCAGCCAATGGGGGGAGGGGGACGAGCAGTACTTC. It is translated as CASSQWGEGDEQYF.

The rearrangement uses TRBV5-6 and TRBJ2-7, with D possibly being TRBD2 (6 bases). V gave up 2 bases and J gave up 6 bases, with 12 bases separating them. The CDR3 consists of 13 residues. CDR1 is SGHDT, CDR2 YYEEEE, per germline. Written as DNA, the CDR3 is TGTGCCAGCAGCTTAAGGGAGGATTTCGAGCAGTACTTC. It encodes CASSLREDFEQYF.

This clone was detected only once. The J gene is TRBJ1-5, the V gene TRBV9; a possible D gene is TRBD1 (6 bases). Looked up from germline, CDR1 is SGDLS and CDR2 is YYNGEE. Trimming removed 2 bases from V and 0 bases from J, with 6 bases in between. This CDR3 is built from 14 residues. The CDR3 here is CASSVDSSNQPQHF. Written as DNA, the CDR3 is TGTGCCAGCAGCGTGGACAGTAGCAATCAGCCCCAGCATTTT.

The chain is built from TRBV5-5 and TRBJ1-4; possibly TRBD1 for D (6 bases). Trimming took off 4 bases at V and 12 bases at J, with 13 bases between the two ends. This CDR3 is built from 12 residues. Germline CDR1 is SGHKS and CDR2 is YYEKEE (reference sequence). The CDR3 loop reads CASSIPNRELFF. As DNA, the CDR3 is TGTGCCAGCAGCATCCCTAACAGGGAACTGTTTTTT.

A remark on this clone: This sample also contains other DNA sequences that code for the same CDR3. V is TRBV5-4 and J is TRBJ2-5; TRBD1 matches at 7 bases. Germline V gene data show CDR1 as SGHNT and CDR2 as YYREEE (reference sequence). V lost 1 base and J lost 1; bases outside the gene matches: 4. The CDR3 runs 15 residues. The CDR3 region has the DNA TGTGCCAGCAGCTTGAATTGGGACAGCCAAGAGACCCAGTACTTC. Protein product: CASSLNWDSQETQYF.